The 8 T cell receptor beta chains listed next were all sequenced from one sample in a study of shared clonotypes between healthy human individuals. Profiled with immunoSEQ multiplex PCR; TCRdb holds only in-frame clones, not every one. This sample carries approximately 2,000,000 clones, about nine tenths of them seen once, and the ten largest clones take roughly 0.34%. Sequencing was carried out using naive CD4+ T cells from PBMCs. Noted subset: CD45RA+ positively selected. All receptors come from a man in his late teens or twenties in good health. Some clones in this sample may be carry-over from other donors' samples.

The chain uses TRBV6-5 and TRBJ1-1, with D possibly TRBD1 on 5 matching bases. Per germline, CDR1 MNHEY and CDR2 SVGAGI. The CDR3 sequence is 15 residues long. V was shortened by 8 bases and J by 0 bases, with 16 bases between the two germline ends. The CDR3 region has the DNA TGTGCCAGCGGAAAAAGCGGGACTCTGAACACTGAAGCTTTCTTT. It translates to CASGKSGTLNTEAFF.

For this clone: This same CDR3 is encoded by further DNA sequences in the sample. The chain is built from TRBV5-4 and TRBJ2-7; no clear D. Germline V gene sequence: CDR1 SGHNT, CDR2 YYREEE (reference sequence). V was shortened by 3 bases and J by 0 bases, with 7 bases between the two germline ends. This CDR3 is 13 amino acids long. CDR3 nucleotides: TGTGCCAGCAGCTCCCCCAACTCCTACGAGCAGTACTTC. Amino acid sequence: CASSSPNSYEQYF.

The chain links TRBV6-4 to TRBJ2-1; 8 bases are a match to TRBD1. J was trimmed by 7 bases and V by 2 bases; bases with no gene match: 7. The V gene's germline CDR1 is MRHNA and CDR2 SNTAGT. The CDR3 loop spans 15 amino acids. In nucleotides, the CDR3 is TGTGCCAGCAGTGACATACAGGGGGGTAGGAATGAGCAGTTCTTC. This sequence encodes CASSDIQGGRNEQFF.

This clone was counted between two and nine times. This chain uses TRBV29-1 with TRBJ1-5; 9 bases align to TRBD1. The V and J ends lost 7 bases and 7 bases, in that order; junction bases with no gene match: 14. The CDR3 loop spans 15 amino acids. CDR1 is SQVTM and CDR2 is ANQGSEA in the germline V gene. This CDR3 reads CSGEGDREVRQPQHF. CDR3 sequence (DNA): TGCAGCGGGGAAGGGGACAGGGAGGTAAGACAGCCCCAGCATTTT.

CDR3 nucleotides: TGTGCCTGGAGTGTCAGGCTAAATGAAAAACTGTTTTTT. Its protein product is CAWSVRLNEKLFF. V is TRBV30 and J is TRBJ1-4, with unresolved D. The germline V gene encodes CDR1 GTSNPN and CDR2 SVGIG (reference sequence). The CDR3 is 13 residues long. V was cut by 0 bases and J by 5 bases, with 7 bases left in between.

The chain is built from TRBV29-1 and TRBJ2-7, with TRBD1 matching 10 bases. V was clipped by 7 bases and J by 3 bases; unmatched bases: 12. Germline CDR1 and CDR2: SQVTM and ANQGSEA. The CDR3 runs 15 residues. The CDR3 DNA follows: TGCAGCGGTGGTTATGAGGACAGGGGGTTCTACGAGCAGTACTTC. This sequence encodes CSGGYEDRGFYEQYF.

The chain links TRBV7-2 to TRBJ2-1; D gene unclear. Germline V gene sequence: CDR1 SGHTA, CDR2 FQGNSA. V lost 1 base and J 1 base, leaving 14 bases between the germline ends. CDR3 size: 17 residues. In DNA form, the CDR3 reads TGTGCCAGCAGCTTAGGCCGACTTAGATGGTCCTACAATGAGCAGTTCTTC. It codes for CASSLGRLRWSYNEQFF. The full variable domain, with the rest looked up from reference TRBV7-2 and TRBJ2-1, is GAGVSQSPSNKVTEKGKDVELRCDPISGHTALYWYRQSLGQGLEFLIYFQGNSAPDKSGLPSDRFSAERTGGSVSTLTIQRTQQEDSAVYLCASSLGRLRWSYNEQFFGPGTRLTVL.

The genes are TRBV20-1 and TRBJ1-1; D not resolved. The ends were cut back, 5 bases at V and 5 bases at J, with 9 bases in the middle. Germline V CDR1 and CDR2: DFQATT, SNEGSKA (reference sequence). CDR3 length: 11 amino acids. This chain's CDR3 is CSARMGTEAFF. In DNA, the CDR3 is TGCAGTGCTCGGATGGGAACTGAAGCTTTCTTT.